This T cell receptor beta chain was retrieved from a study of shared clonotypes between healthy human individuals (dated by TCRdb to about 2020). With regard to the full study: The cohort included a few men and a couple of women between 18 and 49 years of age. For each donor, CD4 naive and CD4 memory were each run on three plates, CD8 naive on two plates, and CD8 memory on one plate. To estimate repertoire size and how much clonotype sharing occurs between individuals, the study deeply sequenced the blood TCR repertoires of five or six healthy adults. To increase sequencing depth and limit assay-specific biases, TCR repertoire library preparation and sequencing were carried out by different laboratories using diverse techniques. Per donor, leukapheresis produced somewhere between about 0.94 and 9.5 billion PBMCs. Overall study outcomes, separate from this receptor: Clonotypes shared by all four sorted-subset donors showed higher generation probabilities than non-shared clonotypes. Sampling was limited to blood, and TCR repertoires in tissue likely differ from TCR repertoires in blood. Because the study included a small number of donors, the genetic and exposure-history diversity represented was limited. Rarefaction of sorted-subset datasets indicated incomplete sequencing despite the large sequencing depth. Naive subsets generally had larger estimated clonotype richness than memory subsets. Sharing across several donors was observed for about 5% of naive CD4, over 3% of naive CD8, over 2% of memory CD4, and 0.4% of memory CD8 clonotypes. Pairwise subsampling indicated that sequencing depth was expected to affect the degree of clonotype sharing among donors.

TCR CDR3 regions were amplified from genomic DNA by multiplex PCR using the deep immunoSEQ assay. For each cell subset, the extracted genomic DNA was distributed evenly across all wells of several immunoSEQ 96-well plates, and each plate served as one replicate. Each replicate PCR for sorted subsets received approximately 200 ng genomic DNA, equal to 28,000 or so T cell genomes. Purified libraries were measured with a Qubit 3.0 fluorometer, size-checked on a Bioanalyzer 2100, and measured again with the KAPA Library Quantification kit. Each immunoSEQ 96-well plate was sequenced on its own single-read 150-cycle Illumina NextSeq 550 flow cell. As for the original processing: Because the immunoSEQ output held only junctional sequences and lacked quality scores, the filtering could not match the filtering applied to full-length reads. To assign V/J genes and CDR3, sequences were annotated against IMGT germline references using PyIR, a Python wrapper for IgBLAST v1.9. Reads were filtered out if the reads had weak V/J assignments (E-value above 1e-6), no CDR3, stop codons, out-of-frame junctions, or ambiguous translated residues. V3J clonotypes were defined as sequences sharing an identical inferred V gene, J gene, and CDR3 amino acid sequence. The percentage overlap between two repertoires was calculated by dividing the number of shared unique clonotypes by the size of the smaller repertoire. Richness of each repertoire was evaluated using RTK rarefaction, the Chao1 estimator, and Recon v2.1 estimates of unobserved clonotypes. OLGA was used to compute generation probabilities for all TCRbeta clonotypes that the gDNA method yielded from four donors. TCRdb limited this immuneACCESS table to in-frame rearrangements with V and J called. A share of clones is missing; checked studies link under half to unresolved V genes, and the rest is unexplained. V, J and clone size derive from that table, while D and trimming were established from the DNA sequence. The table for this sample lists 550,000 to 800,000 clones; 90% of them were counted only once. The ten largest clones take up 34% of the sample.

The germline ends are 13 bases apart after V is trimmed by 4 bases and J by 4 bases. CDR3 length: 14 amino acids, cysteine to phenylalanine. The read is trimmed to its CDR3 DNA, 42 bases read in frame from base 1. From a lookup of the germline V gene (reference sequence), CDR1 and CDR2 are PRHDT and FYEKMQ. The donors were healthy, HIV-negative adults who had no recently reported acute infections or vaccinations. Every donor was a Caucasian adult living in Nashville, Tennessee, USA. The CD8 memory samples were a combination of magnetically selected CD45RO+ cells and CCR7-negative CD45RA+ effector memory (TemRA) cells. Blood was obtained by leukapheresis, after which PBMCs were separated by Ficoll-Histopaque density gradient centrifugation and cryopreserved in liquid nitrogen vapor phase. Purity and quantity of every magnetically sorted T cell population were checked by analytical flow cytometry. Genomic DNA was isolated from every sorted fraction and measured by UV absorbance on a Nanodrop 2000c.

Turning to this clone: This receptor's antigen is unknown. No base quality values were provided; no much bigger clone lies one nucleotide off.

The chain employs TRBV13 and TRBJ2-5; a tentative D match to TRBD2 spans 7 bases. The sample taken for sequencing was memory CD8+ T cells from PBMCs. The cell subset or site label, as the study defines it: CD45RO+ cells pooled with CCR7-negative TemRA cells. The receptor comes from a young man in good health. Some clones in this sample may be carry-over from other donors' samples. In nucleotide form, the sequence is TGTGCCAGCAGCTCGGGGCGGGGGCCAGAGACCCAGTACTTC. This gives the protein CASSSGRGPETQYF.